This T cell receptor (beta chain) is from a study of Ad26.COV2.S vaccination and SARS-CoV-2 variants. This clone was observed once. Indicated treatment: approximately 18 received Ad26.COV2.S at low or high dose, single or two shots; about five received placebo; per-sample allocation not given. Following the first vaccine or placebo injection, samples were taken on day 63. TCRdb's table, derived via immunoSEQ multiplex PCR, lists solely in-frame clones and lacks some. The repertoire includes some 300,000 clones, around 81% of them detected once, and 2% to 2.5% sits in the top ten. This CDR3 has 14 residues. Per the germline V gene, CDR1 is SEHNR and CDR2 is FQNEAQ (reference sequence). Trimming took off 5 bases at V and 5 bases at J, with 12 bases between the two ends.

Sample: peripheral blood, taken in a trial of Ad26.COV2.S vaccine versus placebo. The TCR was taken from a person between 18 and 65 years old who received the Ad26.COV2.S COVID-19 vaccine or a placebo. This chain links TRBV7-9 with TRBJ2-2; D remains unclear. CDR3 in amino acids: CASSPTQLTGELFF. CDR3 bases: TGTGCCAGCAGCCCGACACAGCTTACCGGGGAGCTGTTTTTT. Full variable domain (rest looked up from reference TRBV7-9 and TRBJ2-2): DTGVSQNPRHKITKRGQNVTFRCDPISEHNRLYWYRQTLGQGPEFLTYFQNEAQLEKSRLLSDRFSAERPKGSFSTLEIQRTEQGDSAMYLCASSPTQLTGELFFGEGSRLTVL.